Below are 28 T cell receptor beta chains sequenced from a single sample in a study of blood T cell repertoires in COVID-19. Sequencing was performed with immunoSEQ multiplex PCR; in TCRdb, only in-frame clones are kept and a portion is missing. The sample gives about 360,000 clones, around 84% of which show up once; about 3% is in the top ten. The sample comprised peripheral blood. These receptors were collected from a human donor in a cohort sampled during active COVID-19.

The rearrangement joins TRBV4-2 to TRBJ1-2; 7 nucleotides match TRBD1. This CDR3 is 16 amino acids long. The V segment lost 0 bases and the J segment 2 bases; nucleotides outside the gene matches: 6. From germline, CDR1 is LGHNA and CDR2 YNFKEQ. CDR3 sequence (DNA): TGTGCCAGCAGCCAAGATGGTACAGGGGCGAACTATGGCTACACCTTC. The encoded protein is CASSQDGTGANYGYTF.

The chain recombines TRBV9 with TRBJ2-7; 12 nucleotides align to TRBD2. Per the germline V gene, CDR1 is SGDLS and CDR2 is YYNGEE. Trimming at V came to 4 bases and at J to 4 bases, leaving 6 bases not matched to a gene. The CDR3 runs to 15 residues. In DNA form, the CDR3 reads TGTGCCAGCAGCCCCCGGACTAGCGGGAATTACGAGCAGTACTTC. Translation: CASSPRTSGNYEQYF.

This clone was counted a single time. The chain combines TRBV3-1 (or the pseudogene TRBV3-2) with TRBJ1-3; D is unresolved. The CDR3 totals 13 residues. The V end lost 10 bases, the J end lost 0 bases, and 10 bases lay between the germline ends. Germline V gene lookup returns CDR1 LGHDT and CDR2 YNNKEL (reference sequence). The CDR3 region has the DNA TGTGCCACCCGCTCCTACTCTGGAAACACCATATATTTT. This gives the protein CATRSYSGNTIYF.

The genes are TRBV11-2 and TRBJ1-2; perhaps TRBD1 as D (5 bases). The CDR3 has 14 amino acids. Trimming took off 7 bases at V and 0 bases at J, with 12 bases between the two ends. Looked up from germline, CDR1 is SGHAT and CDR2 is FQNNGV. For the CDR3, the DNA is TGTGCCAGCACCTCGCCAGGGTCTAACTATGGCTACACCTTC. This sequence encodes CASTSPGSNYGYTF.

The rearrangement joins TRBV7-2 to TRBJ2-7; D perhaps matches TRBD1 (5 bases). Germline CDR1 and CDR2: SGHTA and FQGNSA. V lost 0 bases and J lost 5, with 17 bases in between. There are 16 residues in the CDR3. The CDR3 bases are TGTGCCAGCAGCTTAGCTCTAGGGTGGTGGGGCAACGAGCAGTACTTC. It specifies CASSLALGWWGNEQYF.

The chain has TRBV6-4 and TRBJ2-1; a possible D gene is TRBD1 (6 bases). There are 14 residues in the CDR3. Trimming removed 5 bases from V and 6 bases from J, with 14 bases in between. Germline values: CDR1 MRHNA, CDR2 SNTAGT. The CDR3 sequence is CASSNRVSPNEQFF. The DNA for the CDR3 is TGTGCCAGCAGTAACAGGGTTAGCCCCAATGAGCAGTTCTTC.

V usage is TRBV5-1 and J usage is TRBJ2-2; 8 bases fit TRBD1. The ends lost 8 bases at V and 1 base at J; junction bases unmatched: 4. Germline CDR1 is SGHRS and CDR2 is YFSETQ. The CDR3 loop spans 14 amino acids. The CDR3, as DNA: TGCGCCAGTCGGACAGGGCTGAACACCGGGGAGCTGTTTTTT. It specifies CASRTGLNTGELFF.

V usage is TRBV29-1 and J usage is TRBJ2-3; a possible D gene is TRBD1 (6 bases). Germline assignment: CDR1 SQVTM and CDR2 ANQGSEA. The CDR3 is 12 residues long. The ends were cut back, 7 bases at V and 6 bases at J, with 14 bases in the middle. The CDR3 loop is CSDMGGGDTQYF. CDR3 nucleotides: TGCAGCGATATGGGTGGGGGCGATACGCAGTATTTT.

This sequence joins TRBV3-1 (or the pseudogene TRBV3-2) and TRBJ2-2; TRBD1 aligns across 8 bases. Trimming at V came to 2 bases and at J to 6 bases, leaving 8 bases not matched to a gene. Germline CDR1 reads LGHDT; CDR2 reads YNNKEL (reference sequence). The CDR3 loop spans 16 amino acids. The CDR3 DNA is TGTGCCAGCAGCCAACCCTCCGACAGGGGCTCCGGGGAGCTGTTTTTT. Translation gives CASSQPSDRGSGELFF.

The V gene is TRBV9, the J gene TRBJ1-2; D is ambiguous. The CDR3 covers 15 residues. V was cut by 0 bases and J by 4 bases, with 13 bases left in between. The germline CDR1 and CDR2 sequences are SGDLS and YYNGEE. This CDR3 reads CASSVAQDYAYGYTF. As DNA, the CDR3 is TGTGCCAGCAGCGTAGCTCAGGACTATGCCTATGGCTACACCTTC.

CDR3: CASSMRQGNEKLFF. The CDR3 coding sequence is TGTGCCAGTAGTATGCGTCAGGGCAATGAAAAACTGTTTTTT. This rearrangement joins TRBV19 to TRBJ1-4; D may be TRBD1 (5 bases). This CDR3 is built from 14 residues. Germline loops: CDR1 LNHDA, CDR2 SQIVND (reference sequence). The germline V and J ends were trimmed by 3 bases and 5 bases, with 10 bases remaining between them.

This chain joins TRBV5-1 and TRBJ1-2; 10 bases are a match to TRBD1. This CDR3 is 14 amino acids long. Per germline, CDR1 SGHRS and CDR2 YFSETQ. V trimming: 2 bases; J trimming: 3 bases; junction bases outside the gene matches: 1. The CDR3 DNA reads TGCGCCAGCAGCTTCGGGACAGGGGACTATGGCTACACCTTC. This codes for CASSFGTGDYGYTF.

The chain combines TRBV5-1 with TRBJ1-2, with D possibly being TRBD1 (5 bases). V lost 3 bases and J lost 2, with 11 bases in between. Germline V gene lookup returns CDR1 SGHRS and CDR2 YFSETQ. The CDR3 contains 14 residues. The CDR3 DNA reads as TGCGCCAGCAGCTCCACAGCAGGGAACTATGGCTACACCTTC. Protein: CASSSTAGNYGYTF.

The CDR3 reads CASSPLSGIEQFF. Here the CDR3 DNA reads TGTGCCAGCTCACCTCTCTCGGGGATTGAGCAGTTCTTC. The chain uses TRBV18 and TRBJ2-1; possible D gene TRBD2, 5 bases. The V gene's germline CDR1 is KGHSH and CDR2 LQKENI. V was shortened by 3 bases and J by 9 bases, with 12 bases between the two germline ends. CDR3 length: 13 amino acids.

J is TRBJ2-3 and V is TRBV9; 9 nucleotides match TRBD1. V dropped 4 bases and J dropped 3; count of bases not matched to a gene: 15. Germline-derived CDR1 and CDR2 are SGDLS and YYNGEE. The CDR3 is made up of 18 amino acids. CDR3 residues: CASSPPGGQGTGTDTQYF. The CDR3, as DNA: TGTGCCAGCAGCCCCCCAGGGGGACAGGGAACTGGGACAGATACGCAGTATTTT.

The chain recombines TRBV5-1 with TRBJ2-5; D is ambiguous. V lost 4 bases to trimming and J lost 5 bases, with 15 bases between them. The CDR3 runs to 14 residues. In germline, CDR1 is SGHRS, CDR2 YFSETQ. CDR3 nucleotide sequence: TGCGCCAGCAGCCCCGGAGAGCTAAGGGAGACCCAGTACTTC. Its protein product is CASSPGELRETQYF.

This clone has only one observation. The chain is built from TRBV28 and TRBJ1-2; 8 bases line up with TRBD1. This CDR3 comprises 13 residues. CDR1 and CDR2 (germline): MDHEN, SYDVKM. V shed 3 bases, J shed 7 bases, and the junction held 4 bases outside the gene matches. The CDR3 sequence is CASSFQGAFGYTF. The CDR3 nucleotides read TGTGCCAGCAGTTTTCAGGGGGCGTTTGGCTACACCTTC.

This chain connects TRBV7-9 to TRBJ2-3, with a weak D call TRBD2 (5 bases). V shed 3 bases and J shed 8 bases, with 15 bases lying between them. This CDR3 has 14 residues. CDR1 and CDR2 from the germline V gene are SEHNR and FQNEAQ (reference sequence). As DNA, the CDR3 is TGTGCCAGCAGCTTTTCCTCCGATAGCGTTACGCAGTATTTT. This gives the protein CASSFSSDSVTQYF.

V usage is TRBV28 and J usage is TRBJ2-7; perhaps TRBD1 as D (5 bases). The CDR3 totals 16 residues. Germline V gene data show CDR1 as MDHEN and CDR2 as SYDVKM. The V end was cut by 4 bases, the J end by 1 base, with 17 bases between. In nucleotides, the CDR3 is TGTGCCAGCAGTTCGCCTTGGGCAGGGATGTCCTACGAGCAGTACTTC. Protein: CASSSPWAGMSYEQYF. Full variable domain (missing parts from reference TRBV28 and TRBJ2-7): DVKVTQSSRYLVKRTGEKVFLECVQDMDHENMFWYRQDPGLGLRLIYFSYDVKMKEKGDIPEGYSVSREKKERFSLILESASTNQTSMYLCASSSPWAGMSYEQYFGPGTRLTVT.

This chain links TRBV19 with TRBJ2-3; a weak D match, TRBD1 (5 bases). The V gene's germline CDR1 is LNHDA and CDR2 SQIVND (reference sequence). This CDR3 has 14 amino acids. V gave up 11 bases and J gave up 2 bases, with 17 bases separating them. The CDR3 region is CASRGRGSTDTQYF. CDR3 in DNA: TGTGCCTCAAGGGGCCGTGGATCCACAGATACGCAGTATTTT.

The CDR3 DNA sequence: TGTGCCAGTAGGGGGTCCGGGACAGCCATCTACGAGCAGTACTTC. This encodes CASRGSGTAIYEQYF. This chain uses TRBV19 with TRBJ2-7, with 7 nucleotides matching TRBD1. Unmatched junction bases numbered 11, after V lost 6 bases and J lost 3 bases. Germline V gene lookup returns CDR1 LNHDA and CDR2 SQIVND (reference sequence). The CDR3 length is 15 residues.

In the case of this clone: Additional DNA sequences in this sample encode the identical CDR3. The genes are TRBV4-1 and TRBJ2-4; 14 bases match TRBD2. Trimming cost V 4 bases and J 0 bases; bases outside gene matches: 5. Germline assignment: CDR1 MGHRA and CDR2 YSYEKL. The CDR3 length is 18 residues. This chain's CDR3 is CASSLGLAGGRAKNIQYF. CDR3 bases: TGCGCCAGCAGCCTAGGACTAGCGGGGGGTAGAGCCAAAAACATTCAGTACTTC.

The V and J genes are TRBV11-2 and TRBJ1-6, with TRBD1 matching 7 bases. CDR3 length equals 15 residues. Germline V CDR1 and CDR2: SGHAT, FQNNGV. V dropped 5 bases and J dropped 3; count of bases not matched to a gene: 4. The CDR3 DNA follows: TGTGCCAGCAGCGGAGACAGGGACTATAATTCACCCCTCCACTTT. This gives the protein CASSGDRDYNSPLHF. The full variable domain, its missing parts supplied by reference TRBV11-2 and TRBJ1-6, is EAGVAQSPRYKIIEKRQSVAFWCNPISGHATLYWYQQILGQGPKLLIQFQNNGVVDDSQLPKDRFSAERLKGVDSTLKIQPAKLEDSAVYLCASSGDRDYNSPLHFGNGTRLTVT.

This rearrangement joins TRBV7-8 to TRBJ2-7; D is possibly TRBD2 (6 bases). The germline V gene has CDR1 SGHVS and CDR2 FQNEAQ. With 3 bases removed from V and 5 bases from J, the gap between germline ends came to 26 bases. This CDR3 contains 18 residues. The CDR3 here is CASSLGPSGGGRRNEQYF. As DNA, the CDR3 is TGTGCCAGCAGCTTGGGTCCATCGGGCGGAGGGAGGAGGAACGAGCAGTACTTC.

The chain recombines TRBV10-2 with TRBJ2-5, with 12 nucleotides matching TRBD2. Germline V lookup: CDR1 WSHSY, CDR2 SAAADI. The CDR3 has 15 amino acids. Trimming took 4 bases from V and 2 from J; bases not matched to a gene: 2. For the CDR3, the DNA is TGCGCCAGCAGTGTGACTAGCGGGGGACAAGAGACCCAGTACTTC. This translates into CASSVTSGGQETQYF.

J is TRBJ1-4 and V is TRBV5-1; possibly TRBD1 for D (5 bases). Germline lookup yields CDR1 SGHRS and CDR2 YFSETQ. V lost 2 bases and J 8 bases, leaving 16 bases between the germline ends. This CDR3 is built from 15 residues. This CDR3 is CASSFQGGLAEKLFF. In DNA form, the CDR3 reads TGCGCCAGCAGCTTCCAGGGTGGGTTGGCCGAAAAACTGTTTTTT.

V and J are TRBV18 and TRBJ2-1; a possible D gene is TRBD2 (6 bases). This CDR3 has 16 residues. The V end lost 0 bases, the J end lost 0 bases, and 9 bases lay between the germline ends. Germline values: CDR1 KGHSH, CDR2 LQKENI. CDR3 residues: CASSPPQTSSYNEQFF. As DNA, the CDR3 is TGTGCCAGCTCACCACCTCAGACTAGCTCCTACAATGAGCAGTTCTTC.

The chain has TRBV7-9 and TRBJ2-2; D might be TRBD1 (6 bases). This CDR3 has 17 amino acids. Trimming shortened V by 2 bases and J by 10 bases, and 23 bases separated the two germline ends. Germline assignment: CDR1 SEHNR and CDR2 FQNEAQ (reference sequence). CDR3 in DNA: TGTGCCAGCAGCTTAAGGACGGACACCCGACAGGCGGCGGAGCTGTTTTTT. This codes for CASSLRTDTRQAAELFF.